The 12 T cell receptor beta chains below all came from one sample that was sequenced in a study of T cells after yellow fever vaccination. TCRdb reprocessed the 5' RACE reads with MiXCR, giving one entry per CDR3 protein. The sample consists of some 220,000 distinct CDR3 sequences, approximately 3% of them appearing once. Sequencing was performed on CD4+ T cells sorted from PBMCs, taken 10 days after the yellow fever booster vaccination. Source of these receptors: a man aged 18 to 29 who received the YFV17D yellow fever vaccine.

This clonotype was detected ten times or more. The rearrangement links TRBV5-4 to TRBJ1-6; the D gene is possibly TRBD1 (5 bases). Deletions cut 0 bases from V and 10 bases from J, with 14 bases between. The germline gives CDR1 SGHNT, CDR2 YYREEE (reference sequence). The CDR3 sequence is 15 residues long. The CDR3: CASSLGAQGPSPLHF. The CDR3 coding sequence is TGTGCCAGCAGCTTGGGTGCGCAGGGCCCCTCACCCCTCCACTTT.

This clonotype was seen many times. V is TRBV11-2 and J is TRBJ2-1, with TRBD2 matching over 11 bases. Germline lookup yields CDR1 SGHAT and CDR2 FQNNGV. The V gene end was trimmed by 1 base and the J gene end by 3 bases; junction bases not matched to a gene: 5. The CDR3 has 17 residues. The CDR3: CASSLGLAGTLYNEQFF. In DNA, the CDR3 is TGTGCCAGCAGCTTAGGACTAGCGGGGACTCTCTACAATGAGCAGTTCTTC.

This clonotype was counted ten times or more. The chain uses TRBV5-1 and TRBJ2-1, with D maybe TRBD2 (6 bases). Between the trimmed V and J ends, which lost 0 bases and 4 bases, there was a span of 17 bases. CDR1 and CDR2 (germline): SGHRS, YFSETQ. The CDR3 sequence is 17 residues long. The CDR3 reads CASSLDSRVGGYNEQFF. CDR3 DNA: TGCGCCAGCAGCTTGGATTCGCGGGTCGGGGGATACAATGAGCAGTTCTTC.

This clonotype was observed a few times. V gene TRBV3-1 combines with J gene TRBJ1-6, with D uncertain. This CDR3 has 15 residues. V lost 0 bases and J lost 6, with 9 bases in between. Germline V gene sequence: CDR1 LGHDT, CDR2 YNNKEL (reference sequence). Here the CDR3 reads CASSQDHALNSPLHF. The DNA of the CDR3 is TGTGCCAGCAGCCAAGATCATGCACTTAATTCACCCCTCCACTTT.

This clonotype turned up a few times. The V gene is TRBV10-3, the J gene TRBJ2-3; 10 bases fit TRBD1. The germline V gene encodes CDR1 ENHRY and CDR2 SYGVKD. With V trimmed by 10 bases and J by 4 bases, 5 bases remained unmatched. The CDR3 consists of 13 residues. The chain's CDR3 is CATEGQGPDTQYF. In nucleotides, the CDR3 is TGTGCCACGGAGGGACAGGGGCCAGATACGCAGTATTTT.

This clonotype has a handful of counts. J is TRBJ2-4 and V is TRBV6-5; D not certain. The CDR3 runs 13 residues. In germline, CDR1 is MNHEY, CDR2 SVGAGI. V lost 6 bases and J 1 base, leaving 7 bases between the germline ends. In nucleotides, the CDR3 is TGTGCCAGCAGCCACCTCGCCAAAAACATTCAGTACTTC. It specifies CASSHLAKNIQYF.

This sequence joins TRBV12-3 or TRBV12-4 and TRBJ1-4; D gene uncertain. The CDR3 covers 11 residues. The germline V and J ends were trimmed by 8 bases and 4 bases, with 5 bases remaining between them. The CDR3 region has the DNA TGTGCCAGCGGGTATAATGAAAAACTGTTTTTT. The encoded protein is CASGYNEKLFF.

The chain couples TRBV5-1 to TRBJ1-1; TRBD1 might be the D (5 bases). The CDR3 is 17 amino acids. Germline loops: CDR1 SGHRS, CDR2 YFSETQ. V was cut by 4 bases and J by 1 base, with 20 bases left in between. CDR3 amino acids: CASSPGRGEAANTEAFF. CDR3 in DNA: TGCGCCAGCAGCCCGGGACGGGGGGAGGCTGCGAACACTGAAGCTTTCTTT.

This clonotype was recorded at least ten times. This chain uses TRBV5-6 with TRBJ1-2, with D unresolved. This CDR3 has 16 residues. Trimming took off 0 bases at V and 5 bases at J, with 17 bases between the two ends. The germline gives CDR1 SGHDT, CDR2 YYEEEE. The CDR3 spells CASSLDGLQQAYGYTF. The DNA for the CDR3 is TGTGCCAGCAGCTTGGATGGTCTCCAACAAGCATATGGCTACACCTTC.

This clonotype was counted only a few times. The chain carries TRBV6-5 and TRBJ2-7; 7 positions match TRBD2. Germline values: CDR1 MNHEY, CDR2 SVGAGI. The CDR3 is 14 amino acids. With 6 bases clipped from V and 1 base from J, the junction kept 6 bases outside the gene matches. The DNA of the CDR3 is TGTGCCAGCAGCCCCCGGACTAGGTCCTACGAGCAGTACTTC. This gives the protein CASSPRTRSYEQYF.

Many counts were recorded for this clonotype. This sequence joins TRBV20-1 and TRBJ1-4; D is uncertain. CDR3 length: 10 residues. Germline assignment: CDR1 DFQATT and CDR2 SNEGSKA (reference sequence). V gave up 5 bases and J gave up 11 bases, with 9 bases separating them. The CDR3 coding sequence is TGCAGTGCTCAGTTGGGGAAACTGTTTTTT. Protein sequence: CSAQLGKLFF.

The sample holds many counts of this clonotype. The chain joins TRBV19 to TRBJ2-3; the match to TRBD2 covers 11 bases. This CDR3 is 14 amino acids long. Trimming took 7 bases from V and 3 from J; bases not matched to a gene: 3. CDR1 and CDR2 (germline): LNHDA, SQIVND (reference sequence). CDR3 amino acids: CASTLAGGTDTQYF. CDR3 in DNA: TGTGCCAGTACCCTAGCGGGGGGTACAGATACGCAGTATTTT.